This T cell receptor (beta chain) was identified during a study of T-cell reconstitution after alpha-beta-depleted transplantation in children (dated by TCRdb to the mid-2010s). About the investigation overall: The study quantitatively tracked T-cell immune reconstitution after TCRalphabeta/CD19-depleted allogeneic hematopoietic cell transplantation in children using TCR repertoire profiling.

Taken from cysteine to phenylalanine, the CDR3 has 13 residues. The CDR3 DNA has 39 bases and is translated from base 1. V gives up 4 bases and J gives up 3 bases, and the segment between their germline ends measures 7 bases. This clonotype was recorded at least ten times. Which antigen it targets is not known. No per-base quality is available; no much larger clone lies one base away. The method behind the library was PCR. Instrument used: Illumina HiSeq 2500. TCR library preparation used molecular barcoding, with unique molecular identifiers applied to normalize quantification of the TCRbeta repertoire. Using fastp trimming at Q25 and MiXCR clonotype assembly, TCRdb reanalyzed the public sequencing data and kept in-frame beta chains. Each entry merges the rows of one CDR3 protein and shows their most common DNA and genes. The sample yields fewer than 25,000 distinct CDR3 sequences; approximately 11% were counted once. The top ten hold roughly 25% of the sample.

The receptor comes from a human donor who donated a stem cell graft to a child with chronic granulomatous disease. Here the sequenced sample was PBMCs from the stem cell graft donor, taken from the stem cell graft. The chain employs TRBV12-3 or TRBV12-4 and TRBJ2-1; tentative D gene TRBD2, with 6 bases matching. The CDR3 protein: CASSWGVYNEQFF. The DNA sequence reads TGTGCCAGCAGTTGGGGGGTCTACAATGAGCAGTTCTTC.